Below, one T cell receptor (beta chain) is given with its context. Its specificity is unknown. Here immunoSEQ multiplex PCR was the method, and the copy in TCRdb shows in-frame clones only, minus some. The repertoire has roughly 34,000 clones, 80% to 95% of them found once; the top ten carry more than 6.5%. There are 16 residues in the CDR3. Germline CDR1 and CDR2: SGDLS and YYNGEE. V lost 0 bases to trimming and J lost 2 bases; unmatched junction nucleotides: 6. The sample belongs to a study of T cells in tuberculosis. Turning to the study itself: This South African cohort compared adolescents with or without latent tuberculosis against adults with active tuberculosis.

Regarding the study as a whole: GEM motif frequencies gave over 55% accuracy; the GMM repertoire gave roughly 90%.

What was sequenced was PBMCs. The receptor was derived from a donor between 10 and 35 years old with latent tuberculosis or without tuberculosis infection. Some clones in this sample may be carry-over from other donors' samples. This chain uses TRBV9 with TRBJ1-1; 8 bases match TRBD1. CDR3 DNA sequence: TGTGCCAGCAGCGTAGGCCAGGGGGCGGTAAACACTGAAGCTTTCTTT. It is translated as CASSVGQGAVNTEAFF.